This T cell receptor (beta chain) emerged from a study of breast tumors, draining lymph nodes, adjacent tissues. Study conclusions and caveats: Data only fit, rather than demonstrated, lymph node origin of most tumor T cells. Luminal-like breast cancer showed significantly higher tumor–nontumor repertoire similarity than basal-like. Tumor TCR diversity was below lymph nodes but above nontumor tissue.

The lymph nodes were axillary draining lymph nodes from breast cancer patients. Germline V gene sequence: CDR1 SGHTA, CDR2 FQGTGA. There are 16 residues in the CDR3. Trimming shortened V by 3 bases and J by 4 bases, and 16 bases separated the two germline ends. TCRdb ran MiXCR on the multiplex PCR reads and lists one entry per CDR3 protein. The data hold roughly 100,000 distinct CDR3 sequences, with approximately 28% observed a single time. This clonotype appeared many times. Its antigen is still unknown. The specimen sequenced was axillary lymph node tissue. The clonotype comes from a female donor with breast cancer. Some clones in this sample may be carry-over from other donors' samples. J is TRBJ2-1 and V is TRBV7-3; D gene uncertain. The CDR3 DNA reads TGTGCCAGCAGCTTTGGCGCGCCCCGGGCATACAATGAGCAGTTCTTC. This encodes CASSFGAPRAYNEQFF.